These 10 T cell receptor beta chains were all obtained from the same sample, sequenced in a study of blood T cells in healthy people across ages. A sample-barcoded 5' primer and a J-beta primer mix were used in a second PCR of roughly 6 to 12 cycles. TCRdb re-called the 5' RACE reads through MiXCR, storing one row per CDR3 protein. The table lists fewer than 2,000,000 distinct CDR3 sequences, roughly 32% of them singletons. Source material: blood. These receptors originate from a woman under 40 in good health.

The chain employs TRBV10-3 and TRBJ1-1; D is uncertain. CDR3 length: 13 residues. Germline assignment: CDR1 ENHRY and CDR2 SYGVKD. Trimming removed 9 bases at V and 0 bases at J, with 11 bases between. This CDR3 reads CAIEDRLNTEAFF. In DNA, the CDR3 is TGTGCCATTGAAGACCGTCTGAACACTGAAGCTTTCTTT.

This clonotype was observed at least ten times. The V and J genes are TRBV11-2 and TRBJ2-7, with TRBD2 as a possible D gene (5 bases). The CDR3 sequence is 15 residues long. Germline V lookup: CDR1 SGHAT, CDR2 FQNNGV. V lost 5 bases to trimming and J lost 4 bases, with 18 bases between them. The CDR3 sequence is CASSPRVGAGYEQYF. The CDR3 DNA sequence: TGTGCCAGCAGCCCCCGCGTGGGAGCCGGTTACGAGCAGTACTTC.

This clonotype has only a few counts. The V gene is TRBV7-3, the J gene TRBJ2-5; 7 bases map to TRBD2. This CDR3 is 13 amino acids long. CDR1 is SGHTA, CDR2 FQGTGA, per germline. Trimming at V came to 5 bases and at J to 2 bases, leaving 2 bases not matched to a gene. The CDR3 sequence: CASSRSGQETQYF. The CDR3 DNA reads TGTGCCAGCAGCCGTAGCGGGCAAGAGACCCAGTACTTC.

The CDR3 region has the DNA TGTGCCATCAGGAGTCCGGGCACAGATACGCAGTATTTT. Its protein is CAIRSPGTDTQYF. V gene TRBV10-3 combines with J gene TRBJ2-3; D not certain. The V end lost 6 bases, the J end lost 1 base, and 8 bases lay between the germline ends. The germline V gene encodes CDR1 ENHRY and CDR2 SYGVKD. CDR3 length: 13 residues.

The chain carries TRBV4-1 and TRBJ1-6; D is possibly TRBD1 (5 bases). The V gene's germline CDR1 is MGHRA and CDR2 YSYEKL. This CDR3 region has 16 residues. V was cut by 0 bases and J by 10 bases, with 16 bases left in between. Here the CDR3 reads CASSQEGSAGRSPLHF. In nucleotides, the CDR3 is TGCGCCAGCAGCCAAGAGGGCTCGGCAGGGCGGTCACCCCTCCACTTT.

The CDR3 nucleotides read TGTGCCAGCAGTTCCTCCCGACGGTCTAACGAGCAGTACTTC. Translation gives CASSSSRRSNEQYF. The chain recombines TRBV27 with TRBJ2-7, with no clear D. CDR1 is MNHEY and CDR2 is SMNVEV in the germline V gene (reference sequence). This CDR3 is built from 14 residues. V lost 4 bases and J 5 bases, leaving 15 bases between the germline ends.

The V gene is TRBV20-1, the J gene TRBJ2-3; 12 nucleotides line up with TRBD2. The CDR3 runs to 17 residues. The germline V gene has CDR1 DFQATT and CDR2 SNEGSKA (reference sequence). Trimming at V came to 3 bases and at J to 2 bases, leaving 9 bases not matched to a gene. CDR3 nucleotide sequence: TGCAGTGCTAGGGCCCCTAGCGGGGGGGTGGCCACAGATACGCAGTATTTT. As protein: CSARAPSGGVATDTQYF.

In this sample, this clonotype turned up once. The J gene is TRBJ2-1, the V gene TRBV14; tentative D call: TRBD2 (6 bases). Germline-derived CDR1 and CDR2 are SGHDN and FVKESK. The CDR3 covers 16 residues. V lost 0 bases and J 7 bases, leaving 16 bases between the germline ends. CDR3 nucleotides: TGTGCCAGCAGCCAAGAAATCTGGGAGGAGGGGAATGAGCAGTTCTTC. Protein: CASSQEIWEEGNEQFF. The variable domain in full, completed from reference TRBV14 and TRBJ2-1, reads EAGVTQFPSHSVIEKGQTVTLRCDPISGHDNLYWYRRVMGKEIKFLLHFVKESKQDESGMPNNRFLAERTGGTYSTLKVQPAELEDSGVYFCASSQEIWEEGNEQFFGPGTRLTVL.

This chain uses TRBV20-1 with TRBJ2-1; 10 nucleotides line up with TRBD2. This CDR3 has 15 residues. Trimming at V came to 5 bases and at J to 4 bases, leaving 8 bases not matched to a gene. Germline V lookup: CDR1 DFQATT, CDR2 SNEGSKA (reference sequence). The CDR3 loop is CSAPQGLAEYNEQFF. DNA for the CDR3: TGCAGTGCTCCCCAAGGACTAGCGGAGTACAATGAGCAGTTCTTC.

There are a few counts of this clonotype. This chain links TRBV6-2 or TRBV6-3 with TRBJ2-4; D gene uncertain. The assigned J gene may be wrong: the sequence end matches TRBJ2-7 better. Per germline, CDR1 MNHEY and CDR2 SVGEGT. The CDR3 has 15 amino acids. CDR3 nucleotide sequence: TGTGCCAGCAGTTACTCGAATCGGCCCGCCGACGAGCAGTACTTC. It codes for CASSYSNRPADEQYF.